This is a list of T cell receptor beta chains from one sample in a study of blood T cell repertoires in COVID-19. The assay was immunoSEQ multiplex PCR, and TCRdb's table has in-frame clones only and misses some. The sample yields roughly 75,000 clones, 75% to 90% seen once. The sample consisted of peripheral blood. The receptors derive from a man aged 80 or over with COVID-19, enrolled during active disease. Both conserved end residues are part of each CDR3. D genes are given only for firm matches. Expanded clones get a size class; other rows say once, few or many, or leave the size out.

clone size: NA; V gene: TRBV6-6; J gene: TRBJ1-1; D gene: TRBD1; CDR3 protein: CASSYGSTGDTEAFF; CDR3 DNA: TGTGCCAGCAGTTACGGCTCGACAGGGGATACTGAAGCTTTCTTT
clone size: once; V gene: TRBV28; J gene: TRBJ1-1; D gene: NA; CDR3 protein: CASRVGGKMNTEAFF; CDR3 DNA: TGTGCCAGCAGGGTAGGGGGAAAGATGAACACTGAAGCTTTCTTT
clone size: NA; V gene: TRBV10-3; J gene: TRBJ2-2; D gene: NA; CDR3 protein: CAISALGGSNTGELFF; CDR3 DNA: TGTGCCATCAGTGCCCTGGGGGGATCGAACACCGGGGAGCTGTTTTTT
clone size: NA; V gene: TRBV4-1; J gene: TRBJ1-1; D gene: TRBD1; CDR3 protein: CASSQVFLDRGDTEAFF; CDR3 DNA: TGCGCCAGCAGCCAAGTATTCCTCGACAGGGGCGACACTGAAGCTTTCTTT
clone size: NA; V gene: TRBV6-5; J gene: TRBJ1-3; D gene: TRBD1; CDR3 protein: CASRNRGPGNTIYF; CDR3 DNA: TGTGCCAGCAGAAACAGGGGACCAGGAAACACCATATATTTT
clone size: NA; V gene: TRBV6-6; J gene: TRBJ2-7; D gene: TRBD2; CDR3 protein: CASSHYETSGGYEQYF; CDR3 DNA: TGTGCCAGCAGCCATTACGAGACTAGCGGGGGCTACGAGCAGTACTTC
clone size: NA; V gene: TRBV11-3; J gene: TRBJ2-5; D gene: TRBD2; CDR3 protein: CASSLVLAGGPETQYF; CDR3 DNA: TGTGCCAGCAGCTTAGTACTAGCGGGGGGGCCAGAGACCCAGTACTTC
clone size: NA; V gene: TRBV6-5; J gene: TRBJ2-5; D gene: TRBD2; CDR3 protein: CASTNGGKETQYF; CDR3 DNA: TGTGCCAGCACCAACGGGGGGAAAGAGACCCAGTACTTC
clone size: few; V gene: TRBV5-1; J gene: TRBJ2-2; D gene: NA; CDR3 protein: CASSWPRRGASVLRGAGELFF; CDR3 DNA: TGCGCCAGCAGCTGGCCCCGTCGGGGGGCGTCCGTTCTTCGAGGGGCCGGGGAGCTGTTTTTT
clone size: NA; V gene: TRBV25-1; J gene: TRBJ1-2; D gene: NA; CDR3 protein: CASSEVGGESKIVGYTF; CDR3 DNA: TGTGCCAGCAGTGAAGTGGGCGGGGAGTCAAAGATCGTGGGCTACACCTTC
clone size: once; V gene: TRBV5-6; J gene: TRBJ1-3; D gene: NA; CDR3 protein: CASSQIGQRTISGNTIYF; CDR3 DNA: TGTGCCAGCAGCCAAATCGGACAGCGTACCATCTCTGGAAACACCATATATTTT
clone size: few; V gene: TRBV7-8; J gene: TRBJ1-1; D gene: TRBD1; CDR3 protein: CASSLDSGGNTEAFF; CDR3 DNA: TGTGCCAGCAGCTTAGATTCAGGGGGGAACACTGAAGCTTTCTTT
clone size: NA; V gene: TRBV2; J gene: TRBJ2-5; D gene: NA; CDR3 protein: CASGMDSQETQYF; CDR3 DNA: TGTGCCAGCGGAATGGACAGTCAAGAGACCCAGTACTTC
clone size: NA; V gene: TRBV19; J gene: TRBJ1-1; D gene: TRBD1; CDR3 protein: CASSLQDQGAEAFF; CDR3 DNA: TGTGCCAGTAGCCTTCAAGATCAGGGGGCTGAAGCTTTCTTT
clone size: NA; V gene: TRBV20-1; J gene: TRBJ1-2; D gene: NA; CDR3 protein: CSVKGPYGYTF; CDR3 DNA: TGCAGTGTTAAGGGGCCCTATGGCTACACCTTC
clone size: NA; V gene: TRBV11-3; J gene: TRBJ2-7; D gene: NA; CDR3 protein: CASSLDLASTYEQYF; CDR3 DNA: TGTGCCAGCAGCTTAGATCTAGCGTCAACCTACGAGCAGTACTTC
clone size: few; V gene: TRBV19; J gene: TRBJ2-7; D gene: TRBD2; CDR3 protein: CASSTTSGGAYEQYF; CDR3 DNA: TGTGCCAGTAGTACGACTAGCGGGGGGGCCTACGAGCAGTACTTC
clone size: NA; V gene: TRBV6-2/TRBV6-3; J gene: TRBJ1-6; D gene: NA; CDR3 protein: CASSYSQGWGPPLHF; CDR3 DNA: TGTGCCAGCAGTTACTCGCAGGGATGGGGGCCACCCCTCCACTTT
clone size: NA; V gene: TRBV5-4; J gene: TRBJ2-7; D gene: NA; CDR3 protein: CASSLPTLDEQYF; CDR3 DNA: TGTGCCAGCAGCTTGCCTACCTTAGACGAGCAGTACTTC
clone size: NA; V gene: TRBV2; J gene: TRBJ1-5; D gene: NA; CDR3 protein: CASSDRVGNQPQHF; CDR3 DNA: TGTGCCAGCAGTGACAGGGTCGGCAATCAGCCCCAGCATTTT
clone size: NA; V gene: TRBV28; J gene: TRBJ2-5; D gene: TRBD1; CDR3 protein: CASSSLGSSRDRILETQYF; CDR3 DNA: TGTGCCAGCAGTTCGCTAGGATCTTCCCGGGACAGGATCTTGGAGACCCAGTACTTC
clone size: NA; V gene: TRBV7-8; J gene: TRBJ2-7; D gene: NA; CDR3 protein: CASSTGQFYEQYF; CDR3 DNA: TGTGCCAGCAGCACTGGACAGTTTTACGAGCAGTACTTC
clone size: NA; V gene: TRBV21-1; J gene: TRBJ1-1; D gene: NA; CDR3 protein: CASSKPTLENENTEAFF; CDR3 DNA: TGTGCCAGCAGCAAACCGACATTGGAAAACGAGAACACTGAAGCTTTCTTT